The 10 T cell receptor beta chains in this list originate from one sample, sequenced in a study of Tregs in tolerant kidney transplant recipients. The nonmyeloablative bone marrow transplants came from related graft donors, with transient mixed chimerism. This table comes from immunoSEQ multiplex PCR, and its TCRdb copy is limited to in-frame clones, with some not included. This table has about 64,000 clones, around 87% appearing once. This material consisted of CD4+ T cells from blood (PBMCs), taken 6 months after the transplant. The receptors here all came from a human patient who received a combined kidney and bone marrow transplant. Some T cells may be supplied by the graft donor.

The J gene is TRBJ1-2, the V gene TRBV28, with 8 bases that match TRBD1. V gave up 4 bases and J gave up 0 bases; unmatched junction bases: 13. CDR1 and CDR2 from the germline V gene are MDHEN and SYDVKM. CDR3 size: 18 residues. As DNA, the CDR3 is TGTGCCAGCAGTTCATTTGTTCGGACAGGGAAGGCTAACTATGGCTACACCTTC. Translating gives CASSSFVRTGKANYGYTF.

V is TRBV19 and J is TRBJ1-2, with D uncertain. The germline gives CDR1 LNHDA, CDR2 SQIVND (reference sequence). Trimming shortened V by 5 bases and J by 9 bases, and 22 bases separated the two germline ends. This CDR3 is built from 15 residues. The DNA for the CDR3 is TGTGCCAGTAGTGAAGGCAGCGATCTCTCTCTAAGCTACACCTTC. This gives the protein CASSEGSDLSLSYTF.

This chain joins TRBV7-9 and TRBJ1-2; D unclear. Trimming shortened V by 4 bases and J by 1 base, and 4 bases separated the two germline ends. Per the germline V gene, CDR1 is SEHNR and CDR2 is FQNEAQ (reference sequence). The CDR3 totals 12 residues. CDR3 bases: TGTGCCAGCAGCTCCATTAACTATGGCTACACCTTC. Translating it yields CASSSINYGYTF.

The genes are TRBV7-2 and TRBJ1-1, with D uncertain. CDR1 SGHTA and CDR2 FQGNSA come from the germline V gene. This CDR3 region has 13 residues. V was clipped by 2 bases and J by 1 base, with 5 bases between them. The CDR3 spells CASSLIRNTEAFF. In DNA, the CDR3 is TGTGCCAGCAGCTTAATCAGGAACACTGAAGCTTTCTTT.

The chain recombines TRBV4-3 with TRBJ2-2; 9 bases fit TRBD1. This CDR3 comprises 15 residues. J lost 4 bases, V lost 3 bases, and 3 bases had no gene match. The germline gives CDR1 LGHNA, CDR2 YSLEER. The CDR3 region is CASSQMTGGTGELFF. The CDR3 DNA sequence: TGCGCCAGCAGCCAGATGACAGGGGGCACCGGGGAGCTGTTTTTT.

The V call is TRBV4-1, the J call TRBJ2-1; 7 bases are shared with TRBD2. V trimming: 0 bases; J trimming: 7 bases; junction bases outside the gene matches: 9. The CDR3 loop spans 16 amino acids. Germline lookup yields CDR1 MGHRA and CDR2 YSYEKL. This CDR3 is CASSQDAGGSGNEQFF. The CDR3 region has the DNA TGCGCCAGCAGCCAAGATGCGGGCGGGAGTGGGAATGAGCAGTTCTTC.

This chain connects TRBV7-6 to TRBJ2-5; TRBD2 agrees at 10 bases. CDR3 length: 15 residues. The trim removed 1 base at V and 5 bases at J, leaving 4 bases unmatched. The germline V gene encodes CDR1 SGHVS and CDR2 FNYEAQ. The CDR3 nucleotides are TGTGCCAGCAGCTTAGTCGCTAGCGGGAGCGAGACCCAGTACTTC. Amino acids: CASSLVASGSETQYF.

The genes are TRBV23-1 and TRBJ2-1; 12 bases map to TRBD2. TRBV23-1 is an ORF; its function is uncertain. The length of the CDR3 is 22 residues. The ends lost 1 base at V and 9 bases at J; junction bases unmatched: 25. CDR3 nucleotide sequence: TGCGCCAGCAGTCAATTGGCACTTGAGGGACTAGCGGGTGGGGTTATTCGAGGTGAGCAGTTCTTC. It specifies CASSQLALEGLAGGVIRGEQFF.

V usage is TRBV19 and J usage is TRBJ1-2; D uncertain. Germline V gene lookup returns CDR1 LNHDA and CDR2 SQIVND (reference sequence). The CDR3 sequence is 15 residues long. With 4 bases removed from V and 8 bases from J, the gap between germline ends came to 20 bases. CDR3 residues: CASSNTPGLSGGYTF. The DNA for the CDR3 is TGTGCCAGTAGTAATACCCCAGGACTAAGTGGCGGCTACACCTTC.

This clone rates as large. The rearrangement uses TRBV6-5 and TRBJ2-1; 8 bases map to TRBD2. Germline V gives CDR1 MNHEY, CDR2 SVGAGI. V was pared by 5 bases and J by 8 bases, with 11 bases of the junction left unmatched. This CDR3 region has 15 residues. CDR3 sequence: CASSTEYRTSHEQFF. The CDR3 DNA is TGTGCCAGCAGTACCGAATATCGGACTAGCCATGAGCAGTTCTTC.